Here is one T cell receptor (beta chain) with its context. Antigen unknown. The data originate from a study of blood T cells in healthy people across ages. The use of a sample-barcoded 5' primer and a J-beta primer mix characterized a second PCR of about 7 to 12 cycles. TCRdb reprocessed the 5' RACE reads via MiXCR and lists one record per CDR3 protein. The data show 1.5 million to 2 million distinct CDR3 sequences, with roughly 30% seen just once and more than 6% held by the top ten. The CDR3 extends over 12 amino acids. Trimming left V 8 bases short and J 1 base short, with 11 bases between. Germline V lookup: CDR1 SQVTM, CDR2 ANQGSEA. General observations from the study: Naive T cell percentage showed a strong correlation with TCR beta diversity. Both higher diversity and more naive CD4+ cells marked long-lived donors when set against aged donors.

The sequenced material came from blood. The clonotype was recovered from a woman aged 25-40 years in good health. V gene TRBV29-1 combines with J gene TRBJ1-2, with D uncertain. The CDR3 sequence: CSIPADNYGYTF. CDR3 DNA sequence: TGCAGCATTCCGGCTGATAACTATGGCTACACCTTC.